A single sample is the source of the 30 T cell receptor beta chains below, sequenced in a study of OX40 agonist ivuxolimab in advanced cancers. The method was immunoSEQ multiplex PCR; TCRdb's version includes in-frame clones alone and lacks a portion of them. The sample records more than 65,000 clones, approximately 81% being singletons. Here the sequenced sample was CD4+ or CD8+ T cells sorted from blood, taken in a trial of the OX40 agonist ivuxolimab. The receptors were sampled from an adult with an advanced solid tumor such as melanoma, head and neck, liver or kidney cancer.

The V and J genes are TRBV7-2 and TRBJ1-2; D gene uncertain. The CDR3 runs 14 residues. The germline V gene encodes CDR1 SGHTA and CDR2 FQGNSA. V was shortened by 1 base and J by 1 base, with 7 bases between the two germline ends. CDR3 nucleotide sequence: TGTGCCAGCAGCTTAGGGACGGATAACTATGGCTACACCTTC. Translation gives CASSLGTDNYGYTF.

The V call is TRBV6-1, the J call TRBJ2-3; D may be TRBD1 or TRBD2 (5 bases each). This CDR3 comprises 14 residues. Germline V gene lookup returns CDR1 MNHNS and CDR2 SASEGT. The germline V and J ends were trimmed by 3 bases and 6 bases, with 13 bases remaining between them. DNA of the CDR3: TGTGCCAGCAGTGAGCAAGGGACCGGCGATACGCAGTATTTT. This gives the protein CASSEQGTGDTQYF.

This clone occurred once. V usage is TRBV6-1 and J usage is TRBJ2-5; the D is unclear. The J call could be wrong; TRBJ2-7 is a better fit for the DNA end. The CDR3 has 12 amino acids. Germline loops: CDR1 MNHNS, CDR2 SASEGT. The CDR3 loop reads CASRSVSYEQYF. The DNA for the CDR3 is TGTGCCAGCAGATCCGTTTCTTACGAGCAGTACTTC.

The chain recombines TRBV2 with TRBJ2-2; 10 nucleotides match TRBD2. Germline-derived CDR1 and CDR2 are SNHLY and FYNNEI. This CDR3 has 16 amino acids. With 2 bases clipped from V and 5 bases from J, the junction kept 5 bases outside the gene matches. CDR3 nucleotides: TGTGCCAGCAGTGAAAGCCTAGCGGGAGCTACCGGGGAGCTGTTTTTT. This codes for CASSESLAGATGELFF.

The CDR3 DNA reads as TGTGCCAGCAGTTCCCTGACTAGCGGGAGGTTCAGGCAGTACTTC. Translating gives CASSSLTSGRFRQYF. The chain links TRBV28 to TRBJ2-7; TRBD2 aligns across 13 bases. This CDR3 region has 15 residues. Per germline, CDR1 MDHEN and CDR2 SYDVKM. V lost 4 bases, J lost 9 bases, and 9 bases stayed unmatched.

The DNA of the CDR3 is TGTGCCAGCAGAGGAAGGACAGGGGCCTACGAGCAGTACTTC. Encoded protein: CASRGRTGAYEQYF. This chain links TRBV6-1 with TRBJ2-7; TRBD1 matches at 9 bases. Germline CDR1 reads MNHNS; CDR2 reads SASEGT. This CDR3 comprises 14 residues. The ends lost 6 bases at V and 2 bases at J; junction bases unmatched: 5.

The V and J genes are TRBV5-1 and TRBJ2-1, with 8 bases fitting TRBD2. The ends lost 4 bases at V and 3 bases at J; junction bases unmatched: 6. Germline-derived CDR1 and CDR2 are SGHRS and YFSETQ. CDR3 size: 15 residues. CDR3 in amino acids: CASSPGLDHYNEQFF. Written as DNA, the CDR3 is TGCGCCAGCAGCCCGGGACTAGACCACTACAATGAGCAGTTCTTC.

The chain combines TRBV28 with TRBJ2-3, with a tentative D call TRBD1 (6 bases). The germline CDR1 and CDR2 sequences are MDHEN and SYDVKM. With 10 bases removed from V and 3 bases from J, the gap between germline ends came to 17 bases. This CDR3 is 14 amino acids long. The CDR3: CAILTGQGTDTQYF. As DNA, the CDR3 is TGTGCCATCTTAACAGGGCAGGGGACAGATACGCAGTATTTT.

The chain is built from TRBV5-6 and TRBJ2-1; D is unresolved. The length of the CDR3 is 13 residues. Deletions cut 1 base from V and 4 bases from J, with 6 bases between. CDR1 and CDR2 from the germline V gene are SGHDT and YYEEEE. CDR3 bases: TGTGCCAGCAGCTTGAACGTGTACAATGAGCAGTTCTTC. Protein product: CASSLNVYNEQFF.

The V and J genes are TRBV7-9 and TRBJ2-2; the D gene could be TRBD1 or TRBD2 (5 bases each). This CDR3 has 15 residues. Deletions cut 10 bases from V and 1 base from J, with 16 bases between. The germline gives CDR1 SEHNR, CDR2 FQNEAQ (reference sequence). The CDR3 DNA reads as TGTGCCACCCCCAGGTCGGGGCAGAACACCGGGGAGCTGTTTTTT. Protein sequence: CATPRSGQNTGELFF.

In nucleotides, the CDR3 is TGTGCCAGCAGCTTGGTGGGCAGCTCAAACATTCAGTACTTC. It translates to CASSLVGSSNIQYF. This chain connects TRBV5-6 to TRBJ2-4; D uncertain. V lost 0 bases to trimming and J lost 6 bases, with 10 bases between them. Germline V gene sequence: CDR1 SGHDT, CDR2 YYEEEE. The CDR3 length is 14 residues.

This sequence joins TRBV5-6 and TRBJ2-7; D might be TRBD2 (6 bases). CDR1 and CDR2 from the germline V gene are SGHDT and YYEEEE. V was cut by 0 bases and J by 7 bases, with 11 bases left in between. The length of the CDR3 is 13 residues. CDR3 DNA sequence: TGTGCCAGCAGCTTGGGGACTACCCGGGAGCAGTACTTC. Translated, it gives CASSLGTTREQYF.

The chain recombines TRBV7-6 with TRBJ2-1; 13 bases line up with TRBD2. Unmatched junction bases numbered 3, after V lost 1 base and J lost 12 bases. Germline V CDR1 and CDR2: SGHVS, FNYEAQ. This CDR3 has 14 amino acids. CDR3 region: CASSLVGTSGAQFF. CDR3 in DNA: TGTGCCAGCAGCTTAGTCGGGACTAGCGGGGCGCAGTTCTTC.

The chain has TRBV5-1 and TRBJ2-1; TRBD1 matches at 8 bases. CDR3 length: 15 residues. Germline V gene lookup returns CDR1 SGHRS and CDR2 YFSETQ. J gave up 3 bases and V 4 bases, and 6 bases lay outside the gene matches. The CDR3 DNA follows: TGCGCCAGCAGCAGAACAGGGGGAGGCTACAATGAGCAGTTCTTC. It yields the protein CASSRTGGGYNEQFF. Full variable domain (missing parts from reference TRBV5-1 and TRBJ2-1): KAGVTQTPRYLIKTRGQQVTLSCSPISGHRSVSWYQQTPGQGLQFLFEYFSETQRNKGNFPGRFSGRQFSNSRSEMNVSTLELGDSALYLCASSRTGGGYNEQFFGPGTRLTVL.

The CDR3 DNA sequence: TGCGCCAGCAGTGAGGGGGCTAGTACGGATACGCAGTATTTT. This encodes CASSEGASTDTQYF. This sequence joins TRBV10-1 and TRBJ2-3, with TRBD1 as a possible D gene (5 bases). Germline CDR1 WNHNN, CDR2 SYGVQD (reference sequence). The length of the CDR3 is 14 residues. V was cut by 2 bases and J by 6 bases, with 12 bases left in between.

This chain's CDR3 is CASSVGGSLTDTQYF. CDR3 sequence (DNA): TGTGCCAGCAGCGTAGGGGGCAGTCTCACAGATACGCAGTATTTT. The chain combines TRBV9 with TRBJ2-3, with D possibly matching TRBD1 (5 bases). The CDR3 contains 15 residues. Trimming shortened V by 0 bases and J by 2 bases, and 10 bases separated the two germline ends. Germline V gene sequence: CDR1 SGDLS, CDR2 YYNGEE.

The V and J genes are TRBV28 and TRBJ2-2; D is perhaps TRBD1 (6 bases). Germline CDR1 MDHEN, CDR2 SYDVKM. The CDR3 extends over 16 amino acids. V was clipped by 4 bases and J by 4 bases, with 16 bases between them. The DNA of the CDR3 is TGTGCCAGCAGTTCTCCAGGACAGTGGGGCACCGGGGAGCTGTTTTTT. It encodes CASSSPGQWGTGELFF.

This CDR3 reads CASSEISGLLETQYF. The CDR3 DNA follows: TGTGCCAGCAGTGAAATTTCGGGACTTCTCGAGACCCAGTACTTC. The genes are TRBV6-1 and TRBJ2-5; a possible D gene is TRBD2 (6 bases). The germline CDR1 and CDR2 sequences are MNHNS and SASEGT. Trimming left V 2 bases short and J 5 bases short, with 15 bases between. The CDR3 covers 15 residues.

J is TRBJ1-1 and V is TRBV10-3, with D possibly TRBD1 on 6 matching bases. Germline lookup yields CDR1 ENHRY and CDR2 SYGVKD. The CDR3 is 14 residues long. Trimming took 6 bases from V and 4 from J, leaving 15 bases between them. CDR3 DNA sequence: TGTGCCATCAGAAGGACCGGGGGCACCACTGAAGCTTTCTTT. The encoded protein is CAIRRTGGTTEAFF.

This clone has only a few counts. The chain recombines TRBV7-9 with TRBJ1-2; D is undetermined. The CDR3 runs to 13 residues. Germline V gives CDR1 SEHNR, CDR2 FQNEAQ (reference sequence). Between the trimmed V and J ends, which lost 3 bases and 5 bases, there was a span of 10 bases. The CDR3 nucleotides are TGTGCCAGCAGCTTGGGGTCTGGGTATGGCTACACCTTC. This codes for CASSLGSGYGYTF.

The V call is TRBV2, the J call TRBJ2-7, with 8 bases fitting TRBD1. CDR1 and CDR2 from the germline V gene are SNHLY and FYNNEI. The CDR3 is 17 amino acids. Germline trimming cut 3 bases from V and 6 bases from J; bases unmatched to any gene: 16. The CDR3 sequence: CASSEGQGAGSLGEQYF. In DNA, the CDR3 is TGTGCCAGCAGTGAGGGGCAGGGGGCCGGCTCCCTAGGCGAGCAGTACTTC.

The chain carries TRBV15 and TRBJ1-5; no clear D gene. CDR1 is LNHNV and CDR2 is YYDKDF in the germline V gene (reference sequence). V dropped 4 bases and J dropped 0 bases, with 10 bases sitting between them. The CDR3 spans 15 residues. The CDR3 reads CATSIGRYSNQPQHF. The DNA for the CDR3 is TGTGCCACCAGCATAGGACGGTATAGCAATCAGCCCCAGCATTTT.

The V and J genes are TRBV5-1 and TRBJ2-7; D is undetermined. The germline CDR1 and CDR2 sequences are SGHRS and YFSETQ. The CDR3 runs to 14 residues. Trimming pared 3 bases from V and 2 bases from J, leaving 12 bases between. The CDR3 nucleotides are TGCGCCAGCAGCTCCTCTCCTAGTGCCTACGAGCAGTACTTC. Translating gives CASSSSPSAYEQYF.

This sequence joins TRBV7-2 and TRBJ2-2; 10 nucleotides align to TRBD2. Germline V lookup: CDR1 SGHTA, CDR2 FQGNSA. The J segment lost 4 bases and the V segment lost 6 bases, leaving 8 bases of the junction unmatched. The CDR3 contains 16 residues. The CDR3 coding sequence is TGTGCCAGCAGAACCCTAGCGGGAGCGGTCACCGGGGAGCTGTTTTTT. This translates into CASRTLAGAVTGELFF.

The chain links TRBV7-2 to TRBJ2-1; 9 bases agree with TRBD2. Germline V lookup: CDR1 SGHTA, CDR2 FQGNSA. CDR3 size: 16 residues. The V gene end was trimmed by 2 bases and the J gene end by 0 bases; junction bases not matched to a gene: 2. The CDR3 loop reads CASSLFSGSSYNEQFF. The CDR3 nucleotides are TGTGCCAGCAGCTTATTTAGCGGGAGCTCCTACAATGAGCAGTTCTTC.

This sequence joins TRBV7-9 and TRBJ1-1; weak D call: TRBD1 (6 bases). Trimming removed 5 bases at V and 3 bases at J, with 16 bases between. This CDR3 contains 15 residues. Germline-derived CDR1 and CDR2 are SEHNR and FQNEAQ (reference sequence). The CDR3 spells CASSQGGRVDTEAFF. The CDR3 DNA reads TGTGCCAGCAGCCAAGGGGGGAGGGTCGACACTGAAGCTTTCTTT.

The chain carries TRBV6-5 and TRBJ2-7; 9 positions match TRBD1. The V segment lost 6 bases and the J segment 4 bases; nucleotides outside the gene matches: 10. The CDR3 loop spans 15 amino acids. Germline V gene data show CDR1 as MNHEY and CDR2 as SVGAGI. The CDR3 nucleotides read TGTGCCAGCAGCGTTTTTGGGACAGGGTCTTACGAGCAGTACTTC. This encodes CASSVFGTGSYEQYF.

A single count supports this clone. The rearrangement uses TRBV6-5 and TRBJ1-4, with 7 bases fitting TRBD1. Germline V lookup: CDR1 MNHEY, CDR2 SVGAGI. The ends lost 7 bases at V and 8 bases at J; junction bases unmatched: 4. The CDR3 is made up of 12 amino acids. The CDR3 reads CASKGAGEKLFF. CDR3 DNA sequence: TGTGCCAGCAAGGGGGCCGGGGAAAAACTGTTTTTT.

The chain is built from TRBV6-5 and TRBJ1-2; D not certain. CDR3 size: 12 residues. Between the trimmed V and J ends, which lost 5 bases and 8 bases, there was a span of 12 bases. The V gene's germline CDR1 is MNHEY and CDR2 SVGAGI. The CDR3 DNA reads TGTGCCAGCAGTGAATTTTTGAGCGGCTACACCTTC. Encoded protein: CASSEFLSGYTF.

The V and J genes are TRBV7-6 and TRBJ2-5; D tentatively fits TRBD1 or TRBD2 (5 bases each). The tail of the sequence fits TRBJ2-7 better, so the J call may be wrong. This CDR3 contains 13 residues. Germline CDR1 reads SGHVS; CDR2 reads FNYEAQ. DNA of the CDR3: TGTGCCAGCAGCTTAGCGGGGACGGGCGAGCAGTACTTC. Protein product: CASSLAGTGEQYF.